The 15 T cell receptor gamma chains given below trace back to one sample, sequenced in a study of Vδ1+ human thymocytes. Study-level findings and limits: Thymic TRG and TRD repertoires appeared highly polyclonal.

No antigens are known for them. The template was reverse-transcribed extracted RNA. CDR3 amplicons came from multiplex PCR with pooled V-gene forward and constant-region reverse primers. TCRdb redid clone calling on the multiplex PCR reads using CATT. The sample comprises 7,000 to 9,500 gamma-chain clones, approximately 51% of which are singletons, and about 1.5% rests with the top ten. Sequenced: Vdelta1+ gamma-delta thymocytes from the thymus. Subset of the sample: FACS-sorted CD3+ TCRalphabeta- TCRVdelta1+ TCRVdelta2- thymocytes. The receptor set was obtained from a girl less than two years old who had congenital heart surgery.

The chain carries TRGV9 and TRGJ1 or TRGJ2. No J segment appears in TCRdb, so it was assigned here by matching the sequence to germline. CDR1 and CDR2 (germline): GITISATS, ISYDGTV (reference sequence). V lost 0 bases and J lost 6; bases outside the gene matches: 8. This CDR3 is 14 amino acids long. This CDR3 is CALWEVKDGYKKLF. CDR3 sequence (DNA): TGTGCCTTGTGGGAGGTGAAGGATGGTTATAAGAAACTCTTT.

This clone was observed a handful of times. J is TRGJ1 or TRGJ2 and V is TRGV5. The J gene was not available in TCRdb and was assigned here by matching the DNA to germline segments. CDR3 length: 13 amino acids. Germline CDR1 reads VINAFY; CDR2 reads YDVSNSKD. V shed 0 bases and J 7 bases; nucleotides not matched to a gene: 6. CDR3 nucleotide sequence: TGTGCCACCTGGGACAGGCGGGGCTATAAGAAACTCTTT. Protein sequence: CATWDRRGYKKLF.

Concerning this clone itself: The same CDR3 arises from other DNA sequences in this sample as well. V is TRGV4 and J is TRGJ1 or TRGJ2. The J gene is not listed in TCRdb, so it was assigned here from a DNA match to germline. CDR1 and CDR2 from the germline V gene are EGSTGY and YDSYTSSV. V was clipped by 0 bases and J by 12 bases; unmatched bases: 11. The CDR3 consists of 13 residues. Written as DNA, the CDR3 is TGTGCCACCTGGGATGGGCCTGAGGCGGGGAAACTCTTT. Translation: CATWDGPEAGKLF.

V gene assignment gives TRGV4, but the J gene was left uncalled. The CDR3 covers 12 residues. CDR1 and CDR2 (germline): EGSTGY, YDSYTSSV. The CDR3 DNA reads TGTGCCACCTGGGACGGCCCACTCACTAAACTCTTT. This sequence encodes CATWDGPLTKLF.

The table lists this clone with a few counts. The chain combines TRGV5 with TRGJ1 or TRGJ2. As TCRdb names no J gene, one was assigned here on the basis of a DNA match to germline. Trimming cost V 5 bases and J 3 bases; bases outside gene matches: 16. Germline CDR1 and CDR2: VINAFY and YDVSNSKD. The CDR3 extends over 16 amino acids. The DNA of the CDR3 is TGTGCCACCTGGGCGTCTCTGTCGATCTTTTATTATAAGAAACTCTTT. Translation: CATWASLSIFYYKKLF.

The rearrangement joins TRGV5 to TRGJP2. The J gene, missing from TCRdb, was assigned here through DNA to germline matching. V trimming: 0 bases; J trimming: 0 bases; junction bases outside the gene matches: 7. Germline V gives CDR1 VINAFY, CDR2 YDVSNSKD. This CDR3 has 17 residues. The CDR3 nucleotides read TGTGCCACCTGGGACAGGCCTCGAAATAGTAGTGATTGGATCAAGACGTTT. As protein: CATWDRPRNSSDWIKTF.

V usage is TRGV9 and J usage is TRGJ1 or TRGJ2. TCRdb does not report a J gene; here it was assigned by matching the DNA to germline references. The CDR3 length is 12 residues. Germline V gene data show CDR1 as GITISATS and CDR2 as ISYDGTV (reference sequence). The junction had 8 bases not matched to a gene; V was cut back by 0 bases and J by 12 bases. CDR3 sequence (DNA): TGTGCCTTGTGGGAGGTGTCTAATGGGAAACTCTTT. This encodes CALWEVSNGKLF.

This sequence joins TRGV3 and TRGJP2. The J gene, left out of TCRdb, was set here by checking the DNA against germline. The CDR3 spans 12 residues. V lost 1 base and J lost 9; bases outside the gene matches: 2. Germline CDR1 and CDR2: VTNTFY and YDVSTARD (reference sequence). The CDR3 bases are TGTGCCACCTGGGACAGTAATTGGATCAAGACGTTT. Amino acids: CATWDSNWIKTF.

With respect to this clone: Other DNA sequences from this sample encode an identical CDR3 as well. This chain joins TRGV9 and TRGJP. Assignment of the J gene here rests on matching the DNA to germline, because TCRdb gives none. Trimming took 0 bases from V and 7 from J; bases not matched to a gene: 3. Germline CDR1 and CDR2: GITISATS and ISYDGTV (reference sequence). The CDR3 contains 16 residues. The CDR3: CALWEVPELGKKIKVF. In DNA form, the CDR3 reads TGTGCCTTGTGGGAGGTGCCGGAGTTGGGCAAAAAAATCAAGGTATTT.

This chain connects TRGV3 to TRGJP2. TCRdb does not report a J gene; here it was assigned by matching the DNA to germline references. The V segment lost 0 bases and the J segment 5 bases; nucleotides outside the gene matches: 9. The CDR3 covers 16 residues. Germline CDR1 VTNTFY, CDR2 YDVSTARD (reference sequence). The CDR3 is CATWDRLGASDWIKTF. CDR3 DNA sequence: TGTGCCACCTGGGACAGGCTGGGTGCGAGTGATTGGATCAAGACGTTT.

This chain links TRGV4 with TRGJ1 or TRGJ2. TCRdb gives no J gene; it was assigned here by matching the DNA to germline. The CDR3 has 13 amino acids. Per the germline V gene, CDR1 is EGSTGY and CDR2 is YDSYTSSV. V trimming: 0 bases; J trimming: 10 bases; junction bases outside the gene matches: 9. CDR3 in amino acids: CATWDGPGEKKLF. For the CDR3, the DNA is TGTGCCACCTGGGATGGGCCAGGGGAAAAGAAACTCTTT.

The chain uses TRGV3 and TRGJP2. The J gene was missing in TCRdb and was found by matching the end of the DNA to germline. The CDR3 is made up of 16 amino acids. V was clipped by 3 bases and J by 8 bases; unmatched bases: 15. Germline loops: CDR1 VTNTFY, CDR2 YDVSTARD (reference sequence). In DNA, the CDR3 is TGTGCCACCTGGGACGGGAAGGCCCTTAGGGATTGGATCAAGACGTTT. It is translated as CATWDGKALRDWIKTF.

The J gene is TRGJP2, the V gene TRGV9. The J gene, left out of TCRdb, was set here by checking the DNA against germline. The germline V gene has CDR1 GITISATS and CDR2 ISYDGTV (reference sequence). The CDR3 runs to 15 residues. J was trimmed by 1 base and V by 2 bases; bases with no gene match: 4. CDR3 nucleotides: TGTGCCTTGTGGGAGGGCCCTAGTAGTGATTGGATCAAGACGTTT. It codes for CALWEGPSSDWIKTF.

The chain joins TRGV9 to TRGJ1 or TRGJ2. Since TCRdb gives no J gene, matching the DNA to germline was used here to assign it. CDR3 length: 15 residues. Germline V gene lookup returns CDR1 GITISATS and CDR2 ISYDGTV (reference sequence). V lost 0 bases to trimming and J lost 3 bases; unmatched junction nucleotides: 8. The CDR3 spells CALWEVEITYYKKLF. The DNA for the CDR3 is TGTGCCTTGTGGGAGGTGGAGATTACTTATTATAAGAAACTCTTT.

The rearrangement links TRGV3 to TRGJ1 or TRGJ2. TCRdb gives no J gene; it was assigned here by matching the DNA to germline. This CDR3 contains 12 residues. CDR1 VTNTFY and CDR2 YDVSTARD come from the germline V gene (reference sequence). The ends lost 6 bases at V and 5 bases at J; junction bases unmatched: 7. The CDR3 region has the DNA TGTGCCACCTGGAGACCCAATTATAAGAAACTCTTT. Amino acid sequence: CATWRPNYKKLF.